This T cell receptor beta chain was captured in a study of spatial heterogeneity in lung cancer. This clonotype was seen ten or more times. Its antigen is unknown. The study's findings and limits: Counts that tracked tumor mutation counts were those of expanded intratumoral alpha and beta TCRs. Counts of ubiquitous and regional expanded TCRs tracked ubiquitous and regional nonsynonymous mutations, respectively.

The library protocol tagged each TCR cDNA with a unique molecular identifier. TCRdb reanalysed the 5' RACE reads using MiXCR and keeps one entry per CDR3 protein. The sample has approximately 15,000 distinct CDR3 sequences, approximately 5.8% seen once. V lost 4 bases, J lost 1 base, and 0 bases stayed unmatched. Germline CDR1 MNHEY, CDR2 SMNVEV (reference sequence). This CDR3 is 14 amino acids long. The time point here: sample taken at primary tumor resection. There were 72 donors, all of them untreated patients with early-stage non-small cell lung cancer. In each case, whole RNA from tumor, nontumor lung or frozen PBMC was sequenced unsorted.

The source of this sequence is a male donor with early-stage non-small cell lung cancer. The gene calls are TRBV27 and TRBJ1-1; the match to TRBD1 covers 10 bases. Source: lung tumor tissue, taken at surgery. This CDR3 reads CASSWDRGNTEAFF. The CDR3 nucleotides read TGTGCCAGCAGTTGGGACAGGGGGAACACTGAAGCTTTCTTT.